These T cell receptor beta chains were read from a single sample in a study of blood T cells in healthy people across ages. TCRdb independently ran MiXCR on the 5' RACE reads; one entry per CDR3 protein. This repertoire shows 1.2 million to 1.5 million distinct CDR3 sequences, around 55% found once; its top ten account for over 5.5%. Sequencing used blood. The receptors originated from a man aged 18 to 29 in good health. Each CDR3 is given with its conserved first and last residue. The order of the fields is V gene, J gene, CDR3 length, D gene, clone size, CDR3 protein, CDR3 DNA. The D gene is left open where the match is weak. Clone size is not always given. Where it is, it says once, few, many or a class for expanded clones.

>TRBV20-1|TRBJ1-5|14|.|once
CSAQDRDHFQPQHF
TGCAGTGCTCAAGACCGTGACCATTTTCAGCCCCAGCATTTT
>TRBV2|TRBJ2-1|15|TRBD1|.
CASSEALGQKNEQFF
TGTGCCAGCAGTGAGGCCCTGGGACAGAAAAATGAGCAGTTCTTC
>TRBV29-1|TRBJ2-4|11|.|.
CSAGHENIQYF
TGCAGCGCTGGACATGAAAACATTCAGTACTTC
>TRBV14|TRBJ2-7|15|TRBD2|.
CASSQGLAGLYEQYF
TGTGCCAGCAGCCAAGGACTAGCGGGGCTTTACGAGCAGTACTTC
>TRBV6-2/TRBV6-3|TRBJ2-4|14|TRBD1|.
CASSKRDRSLEQYF
TGTGCCAGCAGCAAAAGGGACAGGTCCTTGGAGCAGTACTTC
>TRBV4-2|TRBJ2-7|15|.|.
CASSQGPGSAYEQYF
TGTGCCAGCAGCCAAGGGCCAGGGTCGGCCTACGAGCAGTACTTC
>TRBV27|TRBJ2-7|12|.|.
CASRSSGVEQYF
TGTGCCAGCAGATCCTCAGGGGTCGAGCAGTACTTC
>TRBV12-3/TRBV12-4|TRBJ1-1|14|.|.
CASSRRDMNTEAFF
TGTGCCAGCAGTCGAAGGGACATGAACACTGAAGCTTTCTTT
>TRBV7-2|TRBJ2-7|16|TRBD2|.
CASRPPGTSGINEQYF
TGTGCCAGCAGACCCCCTGGGACTAGCGGGATTAACGAGCAGTACTTC
>TRBV27|TRBJ1-2|16|.|.
CASSLFWSGNNYGYTF
TGTGCCAGCAGTTTGTTTTGGTCAGGAAACAACTATGGCTACACCTTC
>TRBV27|TRBJ1-2|15|.|.
CASSGTPSANYGYTF
TGTGCCAGCAGCGGGACACCTTCCGCTAACTATGGCTACACCTTC
>TRBV30|TRBJ2-5|13|TRBD1|.
CASKDRQRYKQYF
TGTGCCTCCAAGGACAGGCAAAGGTACAAGCAGTACTTC
>TRBV10-3|TRBJ2-5|15|TRBD1|.
CAISEYGTGKETQYF
TGTGCCATCAGTGAGTACGGGACAGGGAAAGAGACCCAGTACTTC
>TRBV5-1|TRBJ2-3|20|TRBD2|.
CASSPGLAETLHPSTDTQYF
TGCGCCAGCAGCCCCGGACTAGCGGAGACCCTTCATCCTAGCACAGATACGCAGTATTTT
>TRBV11-2|TRBJ2-7|16|.|.
CASSSGRGGVNYEQYF
TGTGCCAGCAGCTCCGGGAGAGGGGGGGTAAATTACGAGCAGTACTTC
>TRBV5-1|TRBJ2-5|15|TRBD1|.
CASSIHWTGQETQYF
TGCGCCAGCAGCATCCACTGGACAGGGCAAGAGACCCAGTACTTC
>TRBV15|TRBJ2-1|18|.|once
CATSRAPRGPIGQVEQFF
TGTGCCACCAGCAGAGCACCCCGGGGTCCAATCGGGCAAGTTGAGCAGTTCTTC
>TRBV7-9|TRBJ2-5|14|TRBD1|few
CASSKDREMETQYF
TGTGCCAGCAGCAAGGACAGGGAAATGGAGACCCAGTACTTC